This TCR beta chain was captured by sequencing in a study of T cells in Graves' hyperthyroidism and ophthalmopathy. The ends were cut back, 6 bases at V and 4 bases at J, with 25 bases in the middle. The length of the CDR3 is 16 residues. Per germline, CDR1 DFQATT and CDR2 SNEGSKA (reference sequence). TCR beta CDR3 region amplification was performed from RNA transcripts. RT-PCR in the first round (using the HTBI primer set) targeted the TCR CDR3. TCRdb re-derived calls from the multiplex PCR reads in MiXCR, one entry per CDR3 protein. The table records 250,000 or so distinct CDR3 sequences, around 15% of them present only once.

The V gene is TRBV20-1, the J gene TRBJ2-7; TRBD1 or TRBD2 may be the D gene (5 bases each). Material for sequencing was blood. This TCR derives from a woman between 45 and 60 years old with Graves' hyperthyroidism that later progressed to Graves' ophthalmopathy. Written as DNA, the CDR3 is TGCAGTGCAAGAAGACACGGGGCTGTGGACCTTTACGAGCAGTACTTC. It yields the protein CSARRHGAVDLYEQYF.